A single sample is the source of the 11 T cell receptor beta chains below, sequenced in a study of T cell responses to AZD1222 COVID-19 vaccine. Sequencing used immunoSEQ multiplex PCR; TCRdb keeps in-frame clones, though not all of them. Found here are 140,000 to 150,000 clones, 93% of them singletons; the top ten hold under 10%. The sequencing here drew on peripheral blood, taken on day 0 of AZD1222 vaccination. These receptors were obtained from an adult in good health.

This chain joins TRBV7-3 and TRBJ2-1; a possible D gene is TRBD2 (6 bases). V was clipped by 5 bases and J by 5 bases, with 16 bases between them. This CDR3 comprises 15 residues. Germline V gene sequence: CDR1 SGHTA, CDR2 FQGTGA. The CDR3, as DNA: TGTGCCAGCAGCGATGGGACTGGCCTTAACAATGAGCAGTTCTTC. Amino acids: CASSDGTGLNNEQFF.

V gene TRBV5-4 combines with J gene TRBJ2-5; possible D gene TRBD1, 6 bases. Deletions cut 4 bases from V and 3 bases from J, with 13 bases between. CDR1 and CDR2 (germline): SGHNT, YYREEE (reference sequence). CDR3 length equals 14 residues. The CDR3 loop is CASSPKYREETQYF. CDR3 DNA sequence: TGTGCCAGCAGCCCTAAATACAGGGAAGAGACCCAGTACTTC.

The rearrangement joins TRBV7-9 to TRBJ2-7; possibly TRBD1 for D (6 bases). Germline V gene data show CDR1 as SEHNR and CDR2 as FQNEAQ (reference sequence). The germline V and J ends were trimmed by 6 bases and 5 bases, with 17 bases remaining between them. The CDR3 spans 14 residues. The CDR3 protein is CASRLPGPGDEQYF. In nucleotides, the CDR3 is TGTGCCAGCAGACTCCCGGGACCAGGGGACGAGCAGTACTTC.

The chain couples TRBV28 to TRBJ1-4; D may be TRBD1 (5 bases). The V gene's germline CDR1 is MDHEN and CDR2 SYDVKM. V was shortened by 5 bases and J by 7 bases, with 14 bases between the two germline ends. The length of the CDR3 is 14 residues. CDR3 sequence reads: CASSHQDMGEKLFF. DNA of the CDR3: TGTGCCAGCAGTCACCAGGACATGGGTGAAAAACTGTTTTTT.

This clone was picked up one time. J is TRBJ2-4 and V is TRBV11-3; D might be TRBD1 (6 bases). V lost 1 base and J lost 1, with 17 bases in between. CDR1 SGHNT and CDR2 YENEEA come from the germline V gene. CDR3 length equals 18 residues. The CDR3 reads CASSLARFPGAAKNIQYF. In DNA form, the CDR3 reads TGTGCCAGCAGCTTAGCCCGGTTCCCAGGGGCGGCCAAAAACATTCAGTACTTC. Filled out from reference TRBV11-3 and TRBJ2-4, the complete variable domain reads EAGVVQSPRYKIIEKKQPVAFWCNPISGHNTLYWYLQNLGQGPELLIRYENEEAVDDSQLPKDRFSAERLKGVDSTLKIQPAELGDSAVYLCASSLARFPGAAKNIQYFGAGTRLSVL.

The V and J genes are TRBV9 and TRBJ1-1, with 11 bases identical to TRBD1. V was clipped by 4 bases and J by 0 bases; unmatched bases: 5. Germline CDR1 and CDR2: SGDLS and YYNGEE. This CDR3 has 16 amino acids. The CDR3 DNA reads TGTGCCAGCAGCCGAGGACAGGGGGCTTTGAACACTGAAGCTTTCTTT. Translation gives CASSRGQGALNTEAFF.

The chain uses TRBV15 and TRBJ2-5; TRBD1 aligns across 9 bases. Germline V gene sequence: CDR1 LNHNV, CDR2 YYDKDF (reference sequence). The J segment lost 6 bases and the V segment lost 3 bases, leaving 8 bases of the junction unmatched. The CDR3 has 15 amino acids. The CDR3 sequence: CATSSGTGLVKTQYF. The CDR3 DNA reads TGTGCCACCAGCAGTGGGACAGGGTTGGTCAAGACCCAGTACTTC. Using reference TRBV15 and TRBJ2-5 for the parts outside the CDR3, the full variable domain is DAMVIQNPRYQVTQFGKPVTLSCSQTLNHNVMYWYQQKSSQAPKLLFHYYDKDFNNEADTPDNFQSRRPNTSFCFLDIRSPGLGDTAMYLCATSSGTGLVKTQYFGPGTRLLVL.

The chain joins TRBV25-1 to TRBJ1-6; no definite D call. The CDR3 length is 16 residues. The V and J ends lost 2 bases and 5 bases respectively, with 13 bases between them. Germline CDR1 MGHDK, CDR2 SYGVNS. Written as DNA, the CDR3 is TGTGCCAGCAGTGAACATCGAGTTATGCATAATTCACCCCTCCACTTT. This encodes CASSEHRVMHNSPLHF.

The chain joins TRBV7-9 to TRBJ2-3, with D possibly matching TRBD2 (6 bases). The germline CDR1 and CDR2 sequences are SEHNR and FQNEAQ (reference sequence). The CDR3 is made up of 15 amino acids. V shed 3 bases and J shed 3 bases, with 13 bases lying between them. The CDR3 sequence is CASSFGVGTTDTQYF. The CDR3 nucleotides read TGTGCCAGCAGCTTTGGAGTTGGGACTACAGATACGCAGTATTTT.

The gene calls are TRBV5-4 and TRBJ1-1; D is unresolved. Trimming removed 5 bases at V and 3 bases at J, with 17 bases between. Germline CDR1 reads SGHNT; CDR2 reads YYREEE (reference sequence). CDR3 length: 15 amino acids. Written as DNA, the CDR3 is TGTGCCAGCAGGGGCTGGGTAGGTAAGGACACTGAAGCTTTCTTT. Translating gives CASRGWVGKDTEAFF. The entire variable domain, with the rest obtained from reference TRBV5-4 and TRBJ1-1, is as follows: ETGVTQSPTHLIKTRGQQVTLRCSSQSGHNTVSWYQQALGQGPQFIFQYYREEENGRGNFPPRFSGLQFPNYSSELNVNALELDDSALYLCASRGWVGKDTEAFFGQGTRLTVV.

This clone has only a few counts. This rearrangement joins TRBV27 to TRBJ1-2; 8 bases fit TRBD1. The junction had 21 bases not matched to a gene; V was cut back by 7 bases and J by 5 bases. There are 18 residues in the CDR3. CDR1 and CDR2 from the germline V gene are MNHEY and SMNVEV (reference sequence). The CDR3 loop is CASTPISGRGPPRYGYTF. In nucleotides, the CDR3 is TGTGCCAGCACCCCCATTAGTGGCAGGGGGCCCCCGAGGTATGGCTACACCTTC.